Each of the 22 T cell receptor beta chains below was sequenced from the same sample in a study of early stage breast cancer tumors (dated by TCRdb to about 2017). Preparation of the library involved the immunoSEQ multiplex PCR assay. Entries here come from immuneACCESS through TCRdb and include only in-frame sequences with V and J called. Some clones fail to appear in such tables; in the studies checked, an unresolved V gene covers under half of the shortfall, and the cause of the remainder is unknown. In this sample the table shows 30,000 to 40,000 clones, roughly 72% of which occur a single time. About 7% of the sample belongs to the ten largest clones. The sequencing input was blood. These receptors all come from a person aged 55-75 years with breast cancer.

V gene TRBV2 combines with J gene TRBJ1-2; possible D gene TRBD1, 6 bases. Trimming shortened V by 6 bases and J by 8 bases, and 16 bases separated the two germline ends. This CDR3 spans 13 amino acids. Germline V gene sequence: CDR1 SNHLY, CDR2 FYNNEI. Here the CDR3 reads CASSITGLGGYTF. In DNA, the CDR3 is TGTGCCAGCAGCATAACAGGGTTAGGCGGCTACACCTTC.

The chain combines TRBV5-1 with TRBJ2-7; D unresolved. Per germline, CDR1 SGHRS and CDR2 YFSETQ. This CDR3 is built from 12 residues. The CDR3 bases are TGCGTGAGAAAGGATCCCTCCTACGAGCAGTACTTC. Its protein is CVRKDPSYEQYF.

CDR3 residues: CASSASSVLYNEQFF. The CDR3 nucleotides read TGCGCCAGCAGTGCGTCTAGCGTACTCTACAATGAGCAGTTCTTC. This chain connects TRBV5-1 to TRBJ2-1, with D maybe TRBD2 (6 bases). Trimming left V 5 bases short and J 3 bases short, with 15 bases between. The CDR3 runs 15 residues. Per the germline V gene, CDR1 is SGHRS and CDR2 is YFSETQ.

J is TRBJ2-7 and V is TRBV27; 12 bases line up with TRBD1. The CDR3 spans 15 residues. V lost 4 bases, J lost 4 bases, and 5 bases stayed unmatched. Germline V gene lookup returns CDR1 MNHEY and CDR2 SMNVEV (reference sequence). DNA of the CDR3: TGTGCCAGCAGTTCAGGGACAGGGGGCACGTACGAGCAGTACTTC. Translated: CASSSGTGGTYEQYF.

This clone was detected only a few times. This chain links TRBV19 with TRBJ2-1, with D possibly being TRBD1 (6 bases). V shed 4 bases and J shed 10 bases, with 17 bases lying between them. Germline values: CDR1 LNHDA, CDR2 SQIVND (reference sequence). CDR3 length equals 14 residues. The CDR3 is CASSTHRDIKEQFF. For the CDR3, the DNA is TGTGCCAGTAGTACCCACCGGGACATAAAAGAGCAGTTCTTC.

This clone has only one observation. This chain joins TRBV6-6 and TRBJ1-2; the match to TRBD1 covers 8 bases. CDR1 MNHNY and CDR2 SVGAGI come from the germline V gene (reference sequence). The J segment lost 5 bases and the V segment lost 7 bases, leaving 3 bases of the junction unmatched. The CDR3 has 12 residues. CDR3 residues: CASTDRGYGYTF. DNA for the CDR3: TGTGCCAGCACCGACAGGGGATATGGCTACACCTTC.

This rearrangement joins TRBV19 to TRBJ2-3; D call uncertain. Germline V gene lookup returns CDR1 LNHDA and CDR2 SQIVND (reference sequence). CDR3 length: 14 amino acids. The ends were cut back, 2 bases at V and 6 bases at J, with 12 bases in the middle. This chain's CDR3 is CASSISRAMDTQYF. CDR3 DNA sequence: TGTGCCAGTAGTATAAGTAGGGCAATGGATACGCAGTATTTT.

This chain uses TRBV6-1 with TRBJ2-2; a possible D gene is TRBD1 (5 bases). CDR1 MNHNS and CDR2 SASEGT come from the germline V gene. This CDR3 is 15 amino acids long. V gave up 6 bases and J gave up 1 base, with 12 bases separating them. CDR3 coding DNA: TGTGCCAGCAGAGACCTTGGACAGAACACCGGGGAGCTGTTTTTT. Translating gives CASRDLGQNTGELFF.

This chain joins TRBV5-1 and TRBJ1-2, with D unresolved. Trimming cost V 4 bases and J 4 bases, with 14 bases left between them. CDR1 SGHRS and CDR2 YFSETQ come from the germline V gene. The CDR3 has 14 amino acids. The CDR3 spells CASSPTGPLYGYTF. CDR3 nucleotide sequence: TGCGCCAGCAGCCCAACGGGTCCACTCTATGGCTACACCTTC.

V usage is TRBV28 and J usage is TRBJ1-1; no definite D call. CDR1 MDHEN and CDR2 SYDVKM come from the germline V gene. V was shortened by 7 bases and J by 0 bases, with 12 bases between the two germline ends. The CDR3 covers 14 residues. In DNA, the CDR3 is TGTGCCAGCAAACAGCACTGGATGAACACTGAAGCTTTCTTT. It specifies CASKQHWMNTEAFF.

The V gene is TRBV2, the J gene TRBJ2-7; the match to TRBD1 covers 8 bases. The CDR3 has 16 amino acids. Germline CDR1 reads SNHLY; CDR2 reads FYNNEI. The V segment lost 7 bases and the J segment 2 bases; nucleotides outside the gene matches: 13. CDR3 residues: CASTSPRTGSPYEQYF. The CDR3 DNA reads as TGTGCCAGCACCTCTCCGCGGACAGGGAGTCCCTACGAGCAGTACTTC.

This clone was recorded a few times. As DNA, the CDR3 is TGTGCCATCAGCCTGGCTGACAACACTGAAGCTTTCTTT. Translated: CAISLADNTEAFF. The V and J genes are TRBV10-3 and TRBJ1-1, with D uncertain. The CDR3 loop spans 13 amino acids. Between the trimmed V and J ends, which lost 6 bases and 2 bases, there was a span of 10 bases. Per the germline V gene, CDR1 is ENHRY and CDR2 is SYGVKD.

This clone occurred once. The J gene is TRBJ2-2, the V gene TRBV2, with 8 positions matching TRBD2. The CDR3 runs to 13 residues. V lost 9 bases to trimming and J lost 6 bases; unmatched junction nucleotides: 6. Germline loops: CDR1 SNHLY, CDR2 FYNNEI. CDR3 sequence reads: CASLTSVAGELFF. CDR3 in DNA: TGTGCCAGTTTGACTAGCGTGGCCGGGGAGCTGTTTTTT.

The chain uses TRBV7-2 and TRBJ2-7; perhaps TRBD1 as D (6 bases). The germline CDR1 and CDR2 sequences are SGHTA and FQGNSA. CDR3 length: 13 residues. The V gene lost 2 bases and the J gene lost 6 bases, with 11 bases spanning the gap. CDR3 residues: CASSLFVRGEQYF. The DNA of the CDR3 is TGTGCCAGCAGCTTATTCGTCAGGGGCGAGCAGTACTTC.

In this sample, this clone turned up a few times. The chain joins TRBV5-4 to TRBJ1-2, with 7 bases that match TRBD1. Germline V gene sequence: CDR1 SGHNT, CDR2 YYREEE (reference sequence). Trimming took 4 bases from V and 6 from J; bases not matched to a gene: 9. The CDR3 covers 14 residues. CDR3 sequence: CASSRPQGSNGYTF. CDR3 in DNA: TGTGCCAGCAGCCGACCACAGGGGAGCAATGGCTACACCTTC. Using reference TRBV5-4 and TRBJ1-2 for the parts outside the CDR3, the full variable domain is ETGVTQSPTHLIKTRGQQVTLRCSSQSGHNTVSWYQQALGQGPQFIFQYYREEENGRGNFPPRFSGLQFPNYSSELNVNALELDDSALYLCASSRPQGSNGYTFGSGTRLTVV.

The table lists this clone with a few counts. The gene calls are TRBV9 and TRBJ2-2; D is perhaps TRBD2 (6 bases). The CDR3 has 18 residues. Germline V lookup: CDR1 SGDLS, CDR2 YYNGEE. V lost 4 bases to trimming and J lost 1 base, with 20 bases between them. The CDR3 spells CASSPRWDHGGNTGELFF. The CDR3 bases are TGTGCCAGCAGCCCAAGGTGGGACCACGGGGGGAACACCGGGGAGCTGTTTTTT.

V gene TRBV19 combines with J gene TRBJ2-5, with 8 positions matching TRBD2. CDR3 length equals 16 residues. V was clipped by 5 bases and J by 5 bases; unmatched bases: 13. From germline, CDR1 is LNHDA and CDR2 SQIVND (reference sequence). CDR3 bases: TGTGCCAGTAGTCTTGGGGGTTACGGGAGGGATGAGACCCAGTACTTC. It translates to CASSLGGYGRDETQYF.

CDR3 in DNA: TGTGCCAGCAGCCGGGGGTATTCACCCCTCCACTTT. Translating it yields CASSRGYSPLHF. The V and J genes are TRBV14 and TRBJ1-6; D is possibly TRBD1 (5 bases). Germline CDR1 SGHDN, CDR2 FVKESK. The V and J ends lost 4 bases and 8 bases respectively, with 6 bases between them. The length of the CDR3 is 12 residues.

The J gene is TRBJ2-2, the V gene TRBV28; a possible D gene is TRBD1 (6 bases). Trimming took 1 base from V and 0 from J, leaving 18 bases between them. The CDR3 has 19 residues. From germline, CDR1 is MDHEN and CDR2 SYDVKM. The CDR3 DNA reads TGTGCCAGCAGTTTATTCCCCTCGACAGGTACCGCGAACACCGGGGAGCTGTTTTTT. Its protein is CASSLFPSTGTANTGELFF. The whole variable domain, remainder taken from reference TRBV28 and TRBJ2-2, is DVKVTQSSRYLVKRTGEKVFLECVQDMDHENMFWYRQDPGLGLRLIYFSYDVKMKEKGDIPEGYSVSREKKERFSLILESASTNQTSMYLCASSLFPSTGTANTGELFFGEGSRLTVL.

This clone occurred a few times. The gene calls are TRBV10-3 and TRBJ1-5; D may be TRBD1 (5 bases). From germline, CDR1 is ENHRY and CDR2 SYGVKD. With 4 bases removed from V and 4 bases from J, the gap between germline ends came to 11 bases. This CDR3 spans 14 amino acids. The CDR3 DNA follows: TGTGCCATCAGTGGCGGGGGTGGAAATCAGCCCCAGCATTTT. This gives the protein CAISGGGGNQPQHF.

The rearrangement links TRBV12-5 to TRBJ2-3; the D is unclear. V shed 2 bases and J shed 5 bases, with 11 bases lying between them. CDR3 length equals 14 residues. The germline V gene encodes CDR1 LGHNT and CDR2 FRNRAP. CDR3 region: CASGLYSRVDTQYF. CDR3 bases: TGTGCTAGTGGTTTGTACTCGCGAGTAGATACGCAGTATTTT. Looking up the rest from reference TRBV12-5 and TRBJ2-3 gives the full variable domain: DARVTQTPRHKVTEMGQEVTMRCQPILGHNTVFWYRQTMMQGLELLAYFRNRAPLDDSGMPKDRFSAEMPDATLATLKIQPSEPRDSAVYFCASGLYSRVDTQYFGPGTRLTVL.

The chain has TRBV11-3 and TRBJ2-2; 10 nucleotides match TRBD1. With 7 bases clipped from V and 2 bases from J, the junction kept 7 bases outside the gene matches. The CDR3 length is 16 residues. Germline CDR1 and CDR2: SGHNT and YENEEA. The CDR3 region has the DNA TGTGCCAGCAACCCAGGACAGGGGGGTAACACCGGGGAGCTGTTTTTT. Its protein product is CASNPGQGGNTGELFF. Based on the CDR3 plus reference TRBV11-3 and TRBJ2-2, the full variable domain is EAGVVQSPRYKIIEKKQPVAFWCNPISGHNTLYWYLQNLGQGPELLIRYENEEAVDDSQLPKDRFSAERLKGVDSTLKIQPAELGDSAVYLCASNPGQGGNTGELFFGEGSRLTVL.